One and the same sample provided the 32 T cell receptor beta chains below, sequenced in a study of T cells after yellow fever vaccination (dated by TCRdb to between 2017 and 2020). The treatment or condition label for this specimen denotes: live attenuated yellow fever vaccine strain. Libraries came from 5' RACE. Sequencing used an Illumina NovaSeq 6000. In TCRdb, the public reads were trimmed at Q25 with fastp and aligned with MiXCR, with productive beta chains retained. When rows share a CDR3 protein, they turn into one entry using the most common DNA and genes. This sample has around 310,000 distinct CDR3 sequences in its table, and roughly 4% of those were observed once. Roughly a quarter of the sample goes to the ten largest clones. Here the sequenced sample was PBMCs, taken on the day of the yellow fever booster vaccination. Receptors were obtained from a man younger than 30 who received the YFV17D yellow fever vaccine.

The sample holds a few counts of this clonotype. The rearrangement joins TRBV6-5 to TRBJ2-3; D is perhaps TRBD2 (7 bases). With 2 bases removed from V and 8 bases from J, the gap between germline ends came to 14 bases. Germline V gives CDR1 MNHEY, CDR2 SVGAGI. The CDR3 is 14 amino acids. This CDR3 reads CASSYEGGPGTQYF. The CDR3 nucleotides read TGTGCCAGCAGTTACGAGGGGGGGCCTGGTACGCAGTATTTT.

At least ten counts were recorded for this clonotype. The genes are TRBV29-1 and TRBJ1-6; TRBD1 matches at 7 bases. CDR1 is SQVTM, CDR2 ANQGSEA, per germline. The CDR3 length is 13 residues. V trimming: 6 bases; J trimming: 3 bases; junction bases outside the gene matches: 2. CDR3 sequence reads: CSVRTGYNSPLHF. CDR3 DNA sequence: TGCAGCGTCCGGACAGGCTATAATTCACCCCTCCACTTT.

The chain couples TRBV3-1 to TRBJ2-5; D not resolved. Trimming pared 0 bases from V and 4 bases from J, leaving 15 bases between. The CDR3 has 16 amino acids. Germline lookup yields CDR1 LGHDT and CDR2 YNNKEL (reference sequence). The CDR3 loop is CASSQEALPKGETQYF. CDR3 coding DNA: TGTGCCAGCAGCCAAGAAGCCTTACCCAAAGGAGAGACCCAGTACTTC.

This clonotype was recorded at least ten times. This chain uses TRBV20-1 with TRBJ2-3; D might be TRBD1 or TRBD2, each matching 5 bases. Deletions cut 0 bases from V and 10 bases from J, with 20 bases between. The CDR3 is 15 residues long. Germline V gene lookup returns CDR1 DFQATT and CDR2 SNEGSKA (reference sequence). This chain's CDR3 is CSARDRRWDLAPQYF. CDR3 DNA: TGCAGTGCTAGAGATAGACGGTGGGACCTGGCTCCGCAGTATTTT.

This clonotype turned up a few times. The rearrangement joins TRBV7-9 to TRBJ2-6; D is ambiguous. Germline V gives CDR1 SEHNR, CDR2 FQNEAQ (reference sequence). Trimming left V 3 bases short and J 0 bases short, with 18 bases between. This CDR3 has 19 amino acids. This chain's CDR3 is CASSLAGRYLDSGANVLTF. The CDR3 DNA reads as TGTGCCAGCAGCTTGGCAGGACGCTACCTAGACTCTGGGGCCAACGTCCTGACTTTC.

The chain carries TRBV6-4 and TRBJ1-1; the match to TRBD1 covers 7 bases. V shed 4 bases, J shed 5 bases, and the junction held 10 bases outside the gene matches. The CDR3 consists of 15 residues. Germline CDR1 reads MRHNA; CDR2 reads SNTAGT. In DNA, the CDR3 is TGTGCCAGCAGTGGCCCACAGGGGTCGGGGACTGAAGCTTTCTTT. Translating gives CASSGPQGSGTEAFF.

This clonotype occurred many times. The V call is TRBV5-1, the J call TRBJ2-3; D unresolved. This CDR3 contains 15 residues. The V end was cut by 1 base, the J end by 0 bases, with 9 bases between. The germline gives CDR1 SGHRS, CDR2 YFSETQ. CDR3 nucleotides: TGCGCCAGCAGCTTGCGGCAGCCCAGCACAGATACGCAGTATTTT. Translated: CASSLRQPSTDTQYF.

This chain connects TRBV7-6 to TRBJ2-2; no reliable D call. The ends were cut back, 1 base at V and 2 bases at J, with 14 bases in the middle. The CDR3 is 17 residues long. CDR1 SGHVS and CDR2 FNYEAQ come from the germline V gene. The CDR3 loop reads CASSLVSTVGNTGELFF. The CDR3 region has the DNA TGTGCCAGCAGCTTAGTCTCCACAGTCGGCAACACCGGGGAGCTGTTTTTT.

This clonotype has only a few counts. This sequence joins TRBV20-1 and TRBJ2-1; the D call may be TRBD1 or TRBD2 (6 bases each). V was trimmed by 8 bases and J by 4 bases, leaving 18 bases between them. The CDR3 consists of 14 residues. Looked up from germline, CDR1 is DFQATT and CDR2 is SNEGSKA (reference sequence). The CDR3 is CSREPRGRYNEQFF. The CDR3 DNA reads as TGCAGTCGGGAGCCCCGGGGGCGTTACAATGAGCAGTTCTTC.

This clonotype was recorded at least ten times. The rearrangement links TRBV7-9 to TRBJ2-7; D is uncertain. This CDR3 spans 14 amino acids. The germline V gene has CDR1 SEHNR and CDR2 FQNEAQ (reference sequence). V gave up 1 base and J gave up 1 base, with 8 bases separating them. CDR3 in amino acids: CASSLGGWSYEQYV. CDR3 nucleotide sequence: TGTGCCAGCAGCTTAGGGGGTTGGTCCTACGAGCAGTACGTC.

This clonotype was observed a few times. The rearrangement joins TRBV11-3 to TRBJ1-1; D not resolved. V dropped 0 bases and J dropped 0 bases, with 14 bases sitting between them. This CDR3 is 17 amino acids long. The V gene's germline CDR1 is SGHNT and CDR2 YENEEA. As DNA, the CDR3 is TGTGCCAGCAGCTTAGATTTGCCAGATTTATTGAACACTGAAGCTTTCTTT. Amino acid sequence: CASSLDLPDLLNTEAFF.

V is TRBV7-2 and J is TRBJ1-5, with D perhaps matching TRBD1 (5 bases). The germline gives CDR1 SGHTA, CDR2 FQGNSA. Trimming took 4 bases from V and 3 from J, leaving 22 bases between them. This CDR3 spans 18 amino acids. CDR3 nucleotide sequence: TGTGCCAGCAGCTACACAGATGTAAGGACGGGACTCAATCAGCCCCAGCATTTT. Translated: CASSYTDVRTGLNQPQHF.

V is TRBV5-1 and J is TRBJ2-3; D gene uncertain. This CDR3 region has 13 residues. Trimming removed 4 bases from V and 2 bases from J, with 8 bases in between. The V gene's germline CDR1 is SGHRS and CDR2 YFSETQ. CDR3 in amino acids: CASSQDATDTQYF. The CDR3, as DNA: TGCGCCAGCAGCCAGGACGCCACAGATACGCAGTATTTT.

Ten or more counts support this clonotype. J is TRBJ2-5 and V is TRBV11-2, with D perhaps matching TRBD2 (5 bases). Germline-derived CDR1 and CDR2 are SGHAT and FQNNGV. V was shortened by 1 base and J by 5 bases, with 8 bases between the two germline ends. This CDR3 is 13 amino acids long. CDR3 sequence (DNA): TGTGCCAGCAGCTTAGTCCGGAGGGAGACCCAGTACTTC. Translating it yields CASSLVRRETQYF.

J is TRBJ2-7 and V is TRBV6-5; unclear D gene. This CDR3 is built from 14 residues. Trimming shortened V by 1 base and J by 2 bases, and 9 bases separated the two germline ends. Germline V gene lookup returns CDR1 MNHEY and CDR2 SVGAGI. The CDR3 DNA reads TGTGCCAGCAGTTACTACGCAGGAACCTACGAGCAGTACTTC. It encodes CASSYYAGTYEQYF.

This sequence joins TRBV6-1 and TRBJ1-2; D is unclear. The CDR3 spans 14 residues. Per germline, CDR1 MNHNS and CDR2 SASEGT. The germline V and J ends were trimmed by 1 base and 2 bases, with 8 bases remaining between them. The CDR3 DNA sequence: TGTGCCAGCAGTGAAGGTCCAGCCAACTATGGCTACACCTTC. Protein: CASSEGPANYGYTF.

At least ten counts were recorded for this clonotype. V is TRBV7-9 and J is TRBJ2-7, with D possibly being TRBD1 or TRBD2 (5 bases each). V lost 4 bases to trimming and J lost 2 bases, with 12 bases between them. Germline assignment: CDR1 SEHNR and CDR2 FQNEAQ (reference sequence). The CDR3 length is 14 residues. The CDR3 sequence is CASSWGTATYEQYV. DNA for the CDR3: TGTGCCAGCAGCTGGGGGACCGCTACCTACGAGCAGTACGTC.

There are many counts of this clonotype. The V and J genes are TRBV12-3 or TRBV12-4 and TRBJ2-7; unclear D gene. Trimming removed 5 bases from V and 3 bases from J, with 14 bases in between. The CDR3 loop spans 14 amino acids. The CDR3 protein is CASSHAPQSYEQYF. In nucleotides, the CDR3 is TGTGCCAGCAGTCACGCCCCACAAAGCTACGAGCAGTACTTC.

In this sample, this clonotype turned up many times. The rearrangement uses TRBV5-1 and TRBJ1-1; D is ambiguous. V was pared by 0 bases and J by 5 bases, with 11 bases between. The CDR3 loop spans 14 amino acids. Germline CDR1 is SGHRS and CDR2 is YFSETQ. The CDR3 region is CASSLESAATEAFF. CDR3 DNA sequence: TGCGCCAGCAGCTTGGAGTCGGCAGCGACTGAAGCTTTCTTT.

This clonotype was observed a few times. The chain combines TRBV19 with TRBJ1-1; 7 nucleotides line up with TRBD1. After removal of 2 bases from V and 6 bases from J, the junction contained 9 bases not matched to a gene. CDR1 is LNHDA, CDR2 SQIVND, per germline (reference sequence). The CDR3 is 15 residues long. CDR3 in DNA: TGTGCCAGTAGTATATCGGAAGGGGGCTTGGCTGAAGCTTTCTTT. This gives the protein CASSISEGGLAEAFF.

In this sample, this clonotype turned up many times. This chain joins TRBV20-1 and TRBJ1-6; D gene ambiguous. Trimming removed 6 bases from V and 10 bases from J, with 19 bases in between. Germline CDR1 reads DFQATT; CDR2 reads SNEGSKA (reference sequence). The length of the CDR3 is 14 residues. CDR3: CSARTFGPPSPLHF. As DNA, the CDR3 is TGCAGTGCCAGAACTTTCGGGCCACCCTCACCCCTCCACTTT.

This sequence joins TRBV4-1 and TRBJ2-7; possibly TRBD1 or TRBD2 for D (5 bases each). The germline gives CDR1 MGHRA, CDR2 YSYEKL. This CDR3 is 17 amino acids long. V lost 4 bases and J lost 0, with 19 bases in between. The CDR3 spells CASSPRGTGFSSYEQYF. As DNA, the CDR3 is TGCGCCAGCAGCCCCCGGGGAACAGGTTTCTCCTCCTACGAGCAGTACTTC.

This chain uses TRBV6-5 with TRBJ1-4; no clear D gene. Per germline, CDR1 MNHEY and CDR2 SVGAGI. CDR3 length: 16 residues. V lost 2 bases to trimming and J lost 4 bases, with 14 bases between them. The CDR3 region has the DNA TGTGCCAGCAGTTACCTGTTCTCGGGGATTAATGAAAAACTGTTTTTT. Translation gives CASSYLFSGINEKLFF.

This clonotype was picked up many times. The genes are TRBV28 and TRBJ1-1; D unclear. Germline assignment: CDR1 MDHEN and CDR2 SYDVKM. V was cut by 2 bases and J by 2 bases, with 9 bases left in between. This CDR3 spans 14 amino acids. CDR3 bases: TGTGCCAGCAGTTTAGGAGGCAGCAACACTGAAGCTTTCTTT. Translation: CASSLGGSNTEAFF.

This clonotype has just a few counts. This chain joins TRBV9 and TRBJ2-1, with D perhaps matching TRBD1 or TRBD2 (7 bases each). Germline lookup yields CDR1 SGDLS and CDR2 YYNGEE. The length of the CDR3 is 16 residues. V was cut by 4 bases and J by 0 bases, with 14 bases left in between. The CDR3 here is CASSQAGGGSYNEQFF. For the CDR3, the DNA is TGTGCCAGCAGCCAGGCAGGGGGGGGCTCCTACAATGAGCAGTTCTTC.

This clonotype has at least ten counts. The rearrangement links TRBV4-1 to TRBJ2-7, with 8 positions matching TRBD1. Germline V CDR1 and CDR2: MGHRA, YSYEKL. The J segment lost 1 base and the V segment lost 5 bases, leaving 10 bases of the junction unmatched. This CDR3 spans 16 amino acids. As DNA, the CDR3 is TGCGCCAGCAGCTTACCCCGGGACAGGCCTTCCTACGAGCAGTACTTC. Residues: CASSLPRDRPSYEQYF.

This clonotype has a count of ten or more. The gene calls are TRBV5-4 and TRBJ2-3; the match to TRBD2 covers 8 bases. The CDR3 is 15 residues long. The V segment lost 6 bases and the J segment 1 base; nucleotides outside the gene matches: 7. Germline-derived CDR1 and CDR2 are SGHNT and YYREEE (reference sequence). CDR3 sequence: CASTDLTSGTDTQYF. The CDR3, as DNA: TGTGCCAGCACCGACCTGACTAGCGGCACAGATACGCAGTATTTT.

In its sample, this clonotype was seen many times. The gene calls are TRBV6-2 or TRBV6-3 and TRBJ2-3; no reliable D call. Germline CDR1 reads MNHEY; CDR2 reads SVGEGT. The CDR3 is made up of 12 amino acids. V was clipped by 7 bases and J by 7 bases, with 12 bases between them. CDR3 sequence reads: CASIDIGNTQYF. DNA for the CDR3: TGTGCCAGCATCGACATCGGAAATACGCAGTATTTT.

This sequence joins TRBV27 and TRBJ2-7; D uncertain. This CDR3 has 14 residues. V lost 5 bases and J lost 7, with 18 bases in between. Germline V gives CDR1 MNHEY, CDR2 SMNVEV (reference sequence). CDR3 nucleotide sequence: TGTGCCAGCAGTAAGCATTCCTTTGTGTCGGAGCAGTACTTC. This translates into CASSKHSFVSEQYF.

This clonotype was observed many times. The chain has TRBV5-1 and TRBJ2-5, with D perhaps matching TRBD1 (6 bases). The germline V and J ends were trimmed by 1 base and 5 bases, with 12 bases remaining between them. This CDR3 has 14 residues. CDR1 and CDR2 (germline): SGHRS, YFSETQ. The CDR3 DNA follows: TGCGCCAGCAGCTTGTCTCAAAGGGGGGAGACCCAGTACTTC. This translates into CASSLSQRGETQYF.

This clonotype was recorded at least ten times. This chain joins TRBV12-3 or TRBV12-4 and TRBJ1-2; D ambiguous. This CDR3 has 13 amino acids. The germline V and J ends were trimmed by 5 bases and 6 bases, with 13 bases remaining between them. CDR3 nucleotide sequence: TGTGCCAGCAGTCTCCCGAGGGAGCATGGCTACACCTTC. The encoded protein is CASSLPREHGYTF.

The V call is TRBV5-1, the J call TRBJ2-3, with D possibly being TRBD1 (7 bases). CDR3 length: 14 residues. The V end was cut by 7 bases, the J end by 2 bases, with 14 bases between. Germline CDR1 reads SGHRS; CDR2 reads YFSETQ. The chain's CDR3 is CASLTGDSTDTQYF. Written as DNA, the CDR3 is TGCGCCAGCTTAACAGGGGACTCCACAGATACGCAGTATTTT.